This TCR beta chain is drawn from a study of OX40 agonist ivuxolimab in advanced cancers. Here immunoSEQ multiplex PCR was the method, and the copy in TCRdb shows in-frame clones only, minus some. The table has about 12,000 clones, about 81% seen once. V was pared by 10 bases and J by 6 bases, with 10 bases of the junction left unmatched. From germline, CDR1 is SNHLY and CDR2 FYNNEI. This CDR3 has 14 residues. The starting material was CD4+ or CD8+ T cells sorted from blood, obtained in a trial of the OX40 agonist ivuxolimab. The gene calls are TRBV2 and TRBJ2-1; 9 bases are a match to TRBD1. The receptor's source is an adult with an advanced solid tumor such as melanoma, head and neck, liver or kidney cancer. This chain's CDR3 is CAIGRTGVFNEQFF. CDR3 nucleotides: TGTGCCATCGGACGGACAGGGGTTTTCAATGAGCAGTTCTTC. The full variable domain, in which reference TRBV2 and TRBJ2-1 provide the parts outside the CDR3, is EPEVTQTPSHQVTQMGQEVILRCVPISNHLYFYWYRQILGQKVEFLVSFYNNEISEKSEIFDDQFSVERPDGSNFTLKIRSTKLEDSAMYFCAIGRTGVFNEQFFGPGTRLTVL.